This TCR beta chain originates from a study of T cells in Graves' hyperthyroidism and ophthalmopathy. Trimming cost V 3 bases and J 5 bases, with 19 bases left between them. CDR1 and CDR2 (germline): MDHEN, SYDVKM. The CDR3 extends over 16 amino acids. Template material for amplifying TCR beta CDR3 regions consisted of RNA transcripts. The HTBI primer set drove a first-round RT-PCR of the TCR CDR3. TCRdb redid the calling of the multiplex PCR reads with MiXCR, one entry per CDR3 protein. The sample consists of under 400,000 distinct CDR3 sequences, 13% of them appearing once. The source of the PBMCs was approximately 10 ml of fresh peripheral blood. In its sample, this clonotype was seen many times.

The sequence derives from a woman younger than 35 with Graves' hyperthyroidism. V and J are TRBV28 and TRBJ2-5; the D gene is possibly TRBD1 (6 bases). The sample comprised blood. CDR3: CASSFTTGKGLETQYF. The CDR3 region has the DNA TGTGCCAGCAGTTTCACAACAGGGAAAGGGCTGGAGACCCAGTACTTC.